This passage covers 7 T cell receptor beta chains from one sample sequenced in a study of naive and memory T cell subsets (dated by TCRdb to 2015 to 2018). The library was prepared using UMI-ligation and nested PCR. TCRdb lists the instrument as Illumina MiSeq. An equimolar mix of two oligonucleotides covering both TRBC1 and TRBC2 was used as the beta constant-region primer. Through fastp at Q25 and MiXCR, TCRdb rebuilt clones from the public reads, retaining in-frame beta chains. Each entry merges the rows of one CDR3 protein and shows their most common DNA and genes. For this sample there are tens of thousands of distinct CDR3 sequences; roughly 13% appear just once. The ten largest clones take up 0.75% to 1% of the sample. Sequencing used central memory CD4+ T cells from blood. According to the study, the label for this sample's cell subset or site signals: central memory, CD45RA- CD27+. The receptor set was obtained from a human donor in good health.

The gene calls are TRBV12-5 and TRBJ2-1, with 12 positions matching TRBD2. Germline CDR1 reads LGHNT; CDR2 reads FRNRAP. The CDR3 is made up of 18 amino acids. V shed 2 bases and J 2 bases; nucleotides not matched to a gene: 7. The CDR3, as DNA: TGTGCTAGTGGTTTGTTCTCTAGCGGGAGGGCCGCCTACAATGAGCAGTTCTTC. It encodes CASGLFSSGRAAYNEQFF.

The rearrangement uses TRBV4-2 and TRBJ2-7; D unclear. Germline values: CDR1 LGHNA, CDR2 YNFKEQ. The V end lost 0 bases, the J end lost 4 bases, and 7 bases lay between the germline ends. The CDR3 is 13 amino acids. The CDR3 nucleotides read TGTGCCAGCAGCCAAGATGTGGAATACGAGCAGTACTTC. It specifies CASSQDVEYEQYF.

The chain uses TRBV5-6 and TRBJ2-4; D is tentatively TRBD1 or TRBD2 (6 bases each). This CDR3 is 15 amino acids long. V was shortened by 0 bases and J by 6 bases, with 13 bases between the two germline ends. Per the germline V gene, CDR1 is SGHDT and CDR2 is YYEEEE. CDR3 region: CASSLEEGVINIQYF. The CDR3, as DNA: TGTGCCAGCAGCTTGGAGGAGGGGGTAATAAACATTCAGTACTTC. The variable domain in full, with the rest retrieved from reference TRBV5-6 and TRBJ2-4, is DAGVTQSPTHLIKTRGQQVTLRCSPKSGHDTVSWYQQALGQGPQFIFQYYEEEERQRGNFPDRFSGHQFPNYSSELNVNALLLGDSALYLCASSLEEGVINIQYFGAGTRLSVL.

V is TRBV10-3 and J is TRBJ1-2; D may be TRBD1 (5 bases). Trimming removed 0 bases at V and 4 bases at J, with 12 bases between. The CDR3 sequence is 15 residues long. CDR1 and CDR2 (germline): ENHRY, SYGVKD. The CDR3 DNA is TGTGCCATCAGTGAGTCTCAAGGGGAAATCTATGGCTACACCTTC. Amino acid sequence: CAISESQGEIYGYTF.

V is TRBV6-6 and J is TRBJ2-6, with a possible D match to TRBD2 (6 bases). Germline assignment: CDR1 MNHNY and CDR2 SVGAGI (reference sequence). Between the trimmed V and J ends, which lost 10 bases and 0 bases, there was a span of 25 bases. CDR3 length: 19 residues. CDR3 amino acids: CATLRSLASAFSGANVLTF. DNA for the CDR3: TGTGCCACTCTCCGATCATTGGCTAGCGCGTTCTCTGGGGCCAACGTCCTGACTTTC.

This clonotype was detected a few times. This rearrangement joins TRBV29-1 to TRBJ2-1; 7 positions match TRBD1. The CDR3 contains 14 residues. The germline V gene encodes CDR1 SQVTM and CDR2 ANQGSEA. Trimming at V came to 3 bases and at J to 6 bases, leaving 8 bases not matched to a gene. The DNA of the CDR3 is TGCAGCGTTGACGGGACAGCAAAGGTCAATGAGCAGTTCTTC. It encodes CSVDGTAKVNEQFF.

This clonotype rates as medium-sized. This chain connects TRBV25-1 to TRBJ2-2; D not resolved. V gave up 4 bases and J gave up 6 bases, with 6 bases separating them. CDR3 length equals 12 residues. In germline, CDR1 is MGHDK, CDR2 SYGVNS. The CDR3 DNA reads as TGTGCCAGCAGTGTCGGCGCCGGGGAGCTGTTTTTT. Amino acids: CASSVGAGELFF.